This T cell receptor (beta chain) was identified during a study of response to subunit inactivated influenza vaccine. V shed 3 bases and J shed 0 bases, with 12 bases lying between them. This CDR3 has 16 amino acids. CDR1 and CDR2 from the germline V gene are MGHRA and YSYEKL. MiXCR was run by TCRdb on the RT-PCR reads, yielding one entry per CDR3 protein. The sample yields a few hundred thousand distinct CDR3 sequences, about 10% seen once. This sample was also put to use in a study of T cells expressing NK-cell markers. From that study: Libraries used 5'RACE template switching adding universal primer site and UMIs. Repertoire data for TCR beta were derived from sorted T cells (CD3+CD56+NKG2C+, CD3+CD56+NKG2C- and CD3+CD56-NKG2C+). HCMV seropositivity marked most of the eight sequenced donors; one was seronegative.

The sequencing here drew on PBMCs from blood, taken on the day of vaccination. V and J are TRBV4-1 and TRBJ1-5; D gene ambiguous. The TCR originated in a man in his forties or fifties who received an inactivated influenza vaccine. CDR3 DNA: TGCGCCAGCAGCCAGAGGGAGATAAGTAGCAATCAGCCCCAGCATTTT. Translating gives CASSQREISSNQPQHF.